Below, 23 T cell receptor beta chains from the same sample are listed, as sequenced in a study of regulatory T cells in long-lasting Graves disease (dated by TCRdb to the early 2020s). Read against the paper, the sample's time point label means: persistent/refractory GD, antithyroid drugs over 5 years with positive TRAb. For both TCR sequencing and RNA sequencing, RNA was extracted from PBMCs in TRIzol. The method was multiplex PCR. Data came from an Illumina HiSeq 4000. CDR3 regions were amplified by Arm-PCR with iRepertoire HTBI primers to construct TCR beta libraries. The public reads were quality trimmed at Q25 with fastp and then assembled into clones with MiXCR by TCRdb, keeping productive beta chains. Here each entry gathers all rows of one CDR3 protein and keeps the most common genes and DNA. Present in this sample are about 430,000 distinct CDR3 sequences, 21% of which were seen just once. 13% to 15% of the sample is in the top ten clones.

The source was peripheral blood mononuclear cells (PBMCs), collected when the disease was refractory, from a patient treated with antithyroid drugs. The receptor source for this set is a female donor with Graves disease.

In this sample, this clonotype turned up many times. J is TRBJ2-5 and V is TRBV3-1, with 8 bases aligning to TRBD2. CDR1 is LGHDT, CDR2 YNNKEL, per germline (reference sequence). The junction had 9 bases not matched to a gene; V was cut back by 3 bases and J by 0 bases. The CDR3 loop spans 17 amino acids. CDR3 nucleotides: TGTGCCAGCAGCCAGCCAGGAGCTAGCGGGTACCAAGAGACCCAGTACTTC. It is translated as CASSQPGASGYQETQYF.

Here the CDR3 reads CASSIGDRVDGETQYF. The CDR3 nucleotides read TGTGCCAGTAGTATAGGGGACAGAGTCGACGGGGAGACCCAGTACTTC. The chain uses TRBV19 and TRBJ2-5, with 7 bases matching TRBD1. Trimming removed 1 base from V and 5 bases from J; junction bases left unmatched: 10. CDR1 and CDR2 from the germline V gene are LNHDA and SQIVND (reference sequence). This CDR3 spans 16 amino acids.

The V call is TRBV28, the J call TRBJ2-7; D might be TRBD1 or TRBD2, each matching 5 bases. There are 16 residues in the CDR3. Trimming left V 3 bases short and J 2 bases short, with 17 bases between. Germline V CDR1 and CDR2: MDHEN, SYDVKM. In DNA, the CDR3 is TGTGCCAGCAGTTTGGGAGAGGGACGAGTTGCCTACGAGCAGTACTTC. It encodes CASSLGEGRVAYEQYF. Supplemented by reference TRBV28 and TRBJ2-7, the full variable domain reads DVKVTQSSRYLVKRTGEKVFLECVQDMDHENMFWYRQDPGLGLRLIYFSYDVKMKEKGDIPEGYSVSREKKERFSLILESASTNQTSMYLCASSLGEGRVAYEQYFGPGTRLTVT.

The V call is TRBV20-1, the J call TRBJ2-6; the match to TRBD2 covers 7 bases. The CDR3 extends over 16 amino acids. From germline, CDR1 is DFQATT and CDR2 SNEGSKA (reference sequence). V was pared by 3 bases and J by 3 bases, with 8 bases of the junction left unmatched. Here the CDR3 reads CSARAVGEGGANVLTF. DNA for the CDR3: TGCAGTGCTAGGGCAGTAGGGGAGGGTGGGGCCAACGTCCTGACTTTC.

This clonotype has a count of ten or more. The rearrangement links TRBV28 to TRBJ1-1, with 8 bases fitting TRBD1. The junction had 8 bases not matched to a gene; V was cut back by 7 bases and J by 4 bases. This CDR3 has 14 residues. CDR1 and CDR2 from the germline V gene are MDHEN and SYDVKM. The CDR3 region has the DNA TGTGCCAGCACCCAAGGGACAGGCTTCACTGAAGCTTTCTTT. Its protein is CASTQGTGFTEAFF.

In regard to this clonotype: Given a much more abundant clone one base away, this may be a read error. The chain recombines TRBV28 with TRBJ2-2; D unresolved. The CDR3 is made up of 14 amino acids. Trimming shortened V by 2 bases and J by 7 bases, and 11 bases separated the two germline ends. The germline V gene has CDR1 MDHEN and CDR2 SYDVKM. The CDR3 protein is CASSLRLVNGELFF. CDR3 DNA: TGTGCCAGCAGTTTAAGACTGGTTAACGGGGAGCTGTTTTTT.

This clonotype was counted many times. The gene calls are TRBV30 and TRBJ1-4, with D uncertain. This CDR3 contains 14 residues. Germline CDR1 GTSNPN, CDR2 SVGIG (reference sequence). V was clipped by 0 bases and J by 0 bases, with 5 bases between them. CDR3 sequence: CAWSVVTTNEKLFF. As DNA, the CDR3 is TGTGCCTGGAGTGTAGTGACAACTAATGAAAAACTGTTTTTT.

V gene TRBV11-2 combines with J gene TRBJ2-7, with D perhaps assigned TRBD1 or TRBD2 (7 bases each). Germline CDR1 is SGHAT and CDR2 is FQNNGV. This CDR3 spans 15 amino acids. Deletions cut 5 bases from V and 2 bases from J, with 16 bases between. The CDR3 DNA follows: TGTGCCAGCAGCACCCTGAGCGGGACAGCCTACGAGCAGTACTTC. Its protein product is CASSTLSGTAYEQYF.

A few counts support this clonotype. CDR3 in DNA: TGTGCTAGTGGTTTGGTAATAGCGGAAAGCTCCTACAATGAGCAGTTCTTC. Protein product: CASGLVIAESSYNEQFF. V gene TRBV12-5 combines with J gene TRBJ2-1; D is perhaps TRBD2 (6 bases). V was clipped by 0 bases and J by 0 bases, with 12 bases between them. Germline V gene lookup returns CDR1 LGHNT and CDR2 FRNRAP. The CDR3 has 17 residues.

This clonotype occurred many times. This chain uses TRBV6-2 or TRBV6-3 with TRBJ1-1, with D possibly being TRBD1 (6 bases). Looked up from germline, CDR1 is MNHEY and CDR2 is SVGEGT. V shed 4 bases and J shed 9 bases, with 12 bases lying between them. The CDR3 totals 12 residues. CDR3 DNA: TGTGCCAGCAGTTCCTCTACAGGGAAAGCTTTCTTT. It specifies CASSSSTGKAFF.

The rearrangement joins TRBV2 to TRBJ2-1, with 13 bases lining up with TRBD2. This CDR3 is 20 amino acids long. Germline CDR1 is SNHLY and CDR2 is FYNNEI. Losses at the gene ends were 4 bases for V and 2 bases for J; bases not matched to a gene: 14. As DNA, the CDR3 is TGTGCCAGCAGTGGGGGGGGCACCCGGACTAGCGGGAGAGCCTACAATGAGCAGTTCTTC. Its translation: CASSGGGTRTSGRAYNEQFF.

This clonotype was observed at least ten times. The chain is built from TRBV28 and TRBJ2-2; D may correspond to TRBD1 or TRBD2 (5 bases each). V lost 5 bases and J 3 bases, leaving 10 bases between the germline ends. CDR3 length equals 14 residues. Germline loops: CDR1 MDHEN, CDR2 SYDVKM. CDR3 sequence (DNA): TGTGCCAGCAGTGGGGACGTCTACACCGGGGAGCTGTTTTTT. Amino acid sequence: CASSGDVYTGELFF.

The chain is built from TRBV2 and TRBJ2-3; D unresolved. The CDR3 totals 12 residues. Germline values: CDR1 SNHLY, CDR2 FYNNEI. Trimming left V 6 bases short and J 2 bases short, with 6 bases between. This CDR3 reads CASRTITDTQYF. In DNA, the CDR3 is TGTGCCAGCAGAACCATCACAGATACGCAGTATTTT.

CDR3 region: CAWSAAGASGREQYF. The CDR3, as DNA: TGTGCCTGGAGCGCAGCCGGAGCTAGCGGGAGAGAGCAGTACTTC. The chain links TRBV30 to TRBJ2-7; 10 bases match TRBD2. Germline V CDR1 and CDR2: GTSNPN, SVGIG (reference sequence). This CDR3 is 15 amino acids long. The J segment lost 7 bases and the V segment lost 3 bases, leaving 12 bases of the junction unmatched. The full variable domain, its missing parts supplied by reference TRBV30 and TRBJ2-7, is SQTIHQWPATLVQPVGSPLSLECTVEGTSNPNLYWYRQAAGRGLQLLFYSVGIGQISSEVPQNLSASRPQDRQFILSSKKLLLSDSGFYLCAWSAAGASGREQYFGPGTRLTVT.

This clonotype was observed at least ten times. This chain joins TRBV3-1 and TRBJ1-1; 7 bases fit TRBD1. CDR1 LGHDT and CDR2 YNNKEL come from the germline V gene (reference sequence). Trimming cost V 4 bases and J 3 bases; bases outside gene matches: 8. This CDR3 is 15 amino acids long. DNA of the CDR3: TGTGCCAGCAGCCCAGGGGGGAACACATACACTGAAGCTTTCTTT. It translates to CASSPGGNTYTEAFF. The whole variable domain, remainder taken from reference TRBV3-1 and TRBJ1-1, is DTAVSQTPKYLVTQMGNDKSIKCEQNLGHDTMYWYKQDSKKFLKIMFSYNNKELIINETVPNRFSPKSPDKAHLNLHINSLELGDSAVYFCASSPGGNTYTEAFFGQGTRLTVV.

This chain joins TRBV27 and TRBJ1-5; D is unclear. Germline CDR1 is MNHEY and CDR2 is SMNVEV (reference sequence). The CDR3 is 14 residues long. V lost 0 bases, J lost 10 bases, and 13 bases lay in between. The CDR3 bases are TGTGCCAGCAGTTTATCCAAGGTCTGGTCTCCCCAGCATTTT. This translates into CASSLSKVWSPQHF.

This clonotype was counted many times. This may arise from a read error, as a much more abundant clone is one base away. V is TRBV7-9 and J is TRBJ2-2; D uncertain. Germline V gene data show CDR1 as SEHNR and CDR2 as FQNEAQ (reference sequence). V lost 5 bases to trimming and J lost 4 bases, with 5 bases between them. The CDR3 consists of 12 residues. The CDR3 is CASSPTTGELFF. The CDR3 DNA reads TGTGCCAGCAGCCCGACCACCGGGGAGCTGTTTTTT.

The chain uses TRBV4-1 and TRBJ2-4, with TRBD2 matching over 10 bases. The V gene's germline CDR1 is MGHRA and CDR2 YSYEKL. The CDR3 contains 18 residues. V was clipped by 4 bases and J by 0 bases; unmatched bases: 9. The CDR3 DNA follows: TGCGCCAGCAGCCCCCGAGCTGTAGCGGGAGGAGCCAAAAACATTCAGTACTTC. It is translated as CASSPRAVAGGAKNIQYF.

This clonotype was seen many times. The chain uses TRBV6-1 and TRBJ1-6; 7 nucleotides match TRBD1. CDR1 and CDR2 (germline): MNHNS, SASEGT. After removal of 5 bases from V and 3 bases from J, the junction contained 7 bases not matched to a gene. The CDR3 length is 16 residues. The CDR3 sequence: CASSPGTDSYNSPLHF. DNA of the CDR3: TGTGCCAGCAGTCCAGGGACAGATAGCTATAATTCACCCCTCCACTTT.

This clonotype showed up many times. The chain joins TRBV28 to TRBJ1-2; D is undetermined. The germline V gene has CDR1 MDHEN and CDR2 SYDVKM. Trimming removed 3 bases at V and 2 bases at J, with 13 bases between. The CDR3 runs to 15 residues. The CDR3 DNA sequence: TGTGCCAGCAGTTTTAGTTCCCGGAGGAACTATGGCTACACCTTC. This translates into CASSFSSRRNYGYTF.

The CDR3 reads CASKPLDRAQETQYF. CDR3 nucleotides: TGTGCCAGTAAACCGCTGGACAGAGCTCAAGAGACCCAGTACTTC. This chain joins TRBV19 and TRBJ2-5; tentatively, D is TRBD1 (6 bases). V shed 7 bases and J shed 2 bases, with 17 bases lying between them. CDR3 length equals 15 residues. The germline V gene encodes CDR1 LNHDA and CDR2 SQIVND (reference sequence).

The sample holds many counts of this clonotype. CDR3 nucleotide sequence: TGTGCCAGCAGTCCACCCCCCGGGCAGCAAGAGACCCAGTACTTC. Translated, it gives CASSPPPGQQETQYF. This chain links TRBV27 with TRBJ2-5; D is undetermined. Germline V gene lookup returns CDR1 MNHEY and CDR2 SMNVEV (reference sequence). This CDR3 is built from 15 residues. Trimming pared 5 bases from V and 2 bases from J, leaving 15 bases between.

This clonotype was counted ten times or more. The V call is TRBV20-1, the J call TRBJ2-7; D may be TRBD1 or TRBD2 (5 bases each). The CDR3 loop spans 16 amino acids. V shed 2 bases and J shed 2 bases, with 19 bases lying between them. Per the germline V gene, CDR1 is DFQATT and CDR2 is SNEGSKA (reference sequence). In DNA form, the CDR3 reads TGCAGTGCTAGAATACCTGGGAGACAGCCAACCTACGAGCAGTACTTC. It specifies CSARIPGRQPTYEQYF.